This is a list of T cell receptor beta chains from one sample in a study of T cells after yellow fever vaccination. Each CDR3 protein is one row after TCRdb ran MiXCR on the 5' RACE reads. The sample includes roughly 500,000 distinct CDR3 sequences, roughly 19% of them seen just once. Sample: PBMCs, taken 15 days after the yellow fever booster vaccination. The source of these receptors is a man in his thirties or forties who received the YFV17D yellow fever vaccine. CDR3s include the opening cysteine and the closing phenylalanine or tryptophan. The order of the fields is clone size, V gene, D gene, J gene, CDR3 DNA, CDR3 protein. The D gene is left open where the match is weak. Only some rows state a clone size, as once, few, many or a class for expanded clones.

abundance: -; v_gene: TRBV29-1; d_gene: -; j_gene: TRBJ2-5; CDR3nt: TGCAGCGTTGAACACAGTCGAAAAGAGACCCAGTACTTC; CDR3aa: CSVEHSRKETQYF
abundance: few; v_gene: TRBV7-2; d_gene: TRBD1; j_gene: TRBJ2-5; CDR3nt: TGTGCCAGCAGCCCGACAGGGATAGAGACCCAGTACTTC; CDR3aa: CASSPTGIETQYF
abundance: -; v_gene: TRBV10-3; d_gene: -; j_gene: TRBJ2-3; CDR3nt: TGTGCCATCAGCGAGACAACCGACACAGATACGCAGTATTTT; CDR3aa: CAISETTDTDTQYF
abundance: -; v_gene: TRBV5-4; d_gene: -; j_gene: TRBJ1-1; CDR3nt: TGTGCCAGCAGCCCGGGGGCCCTCTCTGAAGCTTTCTTT; CDR3aa: CASSPGALSEAFF
abundance: few; v_gene: TRBV7-9; d_gene: -; j_gene: TRBJ2-5; CDR3nt: TGTGCCAGCAGCATGCAAGAGACCCAGTACTTC; CDR3aa: CASSMQETQYF
abundance: -; v_gene: TRBV19; d_gene: -; j_gene: TRBJ2-7; CDR3nt: TGTGCCAGTAGTAAGTCCACAGGGAGCTACGAGCAGTACTTC; CDR3aa: CASSKSTGSYEQYF
abundance: -; v_gene: TRBV29-1; d_gene: TRBD2; j_gene: TRBJ2-7; CDR3nt: TGCAGCGTTGGACTAGCGGGGACCTACGAGCAGTACTTC; CDR3aa: CSVGLAGTYEQYF
abundance: -; v_gene: TRBV9; d_gene: TRBD1; j_gene: TRBJ2-4; CDR3nt: TGTGCCAGCAGCGTAGCTGGGACAGGGGGAGACATTCAGTACTTC; CDR3aa: CASSVAGTGGDIQYF
abundance: few; v_gene: TRBV3-1; d_gene: TRBD1; j_gene: TRBJ1-2; CDR3nt: TGTGCCAGCAGCCGAGGACAGGAGGCTATCTATGGCTACACCTTC; CDR3aa: CASSRGQEAIYGYTF
abundance: -; v_gene: TRBV5-6; d_gene: -; j_gene: TRBJ2-7; CDR3nt: TGTGCCAGCAACCGCTACGAGCAGTACTTC; CDR3aa: CASNRYEQYF
abundance: -; v_gene: TRBV20-1; d_gene: TRBD2; j_gene: TRBJ2-3; CDR3nt: TGCAGTGCTAGTGTTGGGGGGGGAAACACAGATACGCAGTATTTT; CDR3aa: CSASVGGGNTDTQYF
abundance: few; v_gene: TRBV12-3/TRBV12-4; d_gene: -; j_gene: TRBJ2-1; CDR3nt: TGTGCCAGCAGTTTCGGCGGGATCACTTACAATGAGCAGTTCTTC; CDR3aa: CASSFGGITYNEQFF
abundance: few; v_gene: TRBV7-8; d_gene: TRBD1; j_gene: TRBJ2-7; CDR3nt: TGTGCCAGCAGCTTACGGACAGGGAGCGCCTACGAGCAGTACTTC; CDR3aa: CASSLRTGSAYEQYF
abundance: -; v_gene: TRBV15; d_gene: TRBD2; j_gene: TRBJ2-7; CDR3nt: TGTGCCACCAGCAGAGACTCCTTAGCGGGGGGCTACGAGCAGTACTTC; CDR3aa: CATSRDSLAGGYEQYF
abundance: few; v_gene: TRBV20-1; d_gene: -; j_gene: TRBJ2-5; CDR3nt: TGCAGTGCTAGAGATCAAGAAGAGACCCAGTACTTC; CDR3aa: CSARDQEETQYF
abundance: few; v_gene: TRBV9; d_gene: -; j_gene: TRBJ2-3; CDR3nt: TGTGCCAGCAGCGTCACGGCCCCCAGCACAGATACGCAGTATTTT; CDR3aa: CASSVTAPSTDTQYF